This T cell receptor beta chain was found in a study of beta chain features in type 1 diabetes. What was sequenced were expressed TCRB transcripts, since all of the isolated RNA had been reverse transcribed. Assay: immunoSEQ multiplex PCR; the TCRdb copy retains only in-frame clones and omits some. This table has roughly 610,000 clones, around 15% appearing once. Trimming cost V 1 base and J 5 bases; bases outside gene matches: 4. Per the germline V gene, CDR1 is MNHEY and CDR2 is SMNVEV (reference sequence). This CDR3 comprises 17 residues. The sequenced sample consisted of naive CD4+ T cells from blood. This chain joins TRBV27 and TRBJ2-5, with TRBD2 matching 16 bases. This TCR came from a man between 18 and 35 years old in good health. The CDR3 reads CASSLLGLAGGRETQYF. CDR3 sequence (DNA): TGTGCCAGCAGTTTATTGGGACTAGCGGGAGGGCGGGAGACCCAGTACTTC.